Described below is a single TCR beta chain sequence and its context. The data were produced by immunoSEQ multiplex PCR, yet TCRdb's version contains in-frame clones alone and is incomplete. In the table there are about 53,000 clones, more than 80% of which are singletons. Losses at the gene ends were 5 bases for V and 3 bases for J; bases not matched to a gene: 11. This CDR3 contains 15 residues. Germline V CDR1 and CDR2: SQVTM, ANQGSEA. The data originate from a study of OX40 agonist ivuxolimab in advanced cancers. Here the sequenced sample was CD4+ or CD8+ T cells sorted from blood, taken in a trial of the OX40 agonist ivuxolimab. This TCR was recovered from an adult with an advanced solid tumor such as melanoma, head and neck, liver or kidney cancer. The chain joins TRBV29-1 to TRBJ2-3; 7 bases are shared with TRBD1. In DNA form, the CDR3 reads TGCAGCGTTACCGGGGCAGGGGGTACGACAGATACGCAGTATTTT. Translating gives CSVTGAGGTTDTQYF.